These 4 T cell receptor beta chains came from one sample sequenced in a study of cytomegalovirus exposure and HLA in healthy donors. Primers: 60 Vbeta forward and 13 Jbeta reverse. Measured with immunoSEQ multiplex PCR; TCRdb has only the in-frame clones, and not every one. This table has around 170,000 clones, 81% appearing once. The sample consisted of PBMCs. These receptors were collected from a man aged 50 to 59 in good health and CMV-seronegative.

The chain has TRBV12-5 and TRBJ2-4; 9 bases align to TRBD2. The CDR3 consists of 19 residues. Trimming removed 3 bases from V and 5 bases from J; junction bases left unmatched: 17. Germline V CDR1 and CDR2: LGHNT, FRNRAP. The CDR3: CASGFSRDSGGPRENIQYF. In DNA, the CDR3 is TGTGCTAGTGGTTTCTCCCGAGATAGCGGGGGCCCAAGGGAAAACATTCAGTACTTC.

The chain has TRBV6-1 and TRBJ1-6, with 9 bases identical to TRBD1. Germline V gene lookup returns CDR1 MNHNS and CDR2 SASEGT. V trimming: 6 bases; J trimming: 7 bases; junction bases outside the gene matches: 7. CDR3 length: 15 amino acids. The CDR3 here is CASRKPGQGNSPLHF. DNA for the CDR3: TGTGCCAGCAGAAAACCGGGACAGGGAAATTCACCCCTCCACTTT.

V gene TRBV27 combines with J gene TRBJ2-5, with a tentative D call TRBD1 (5 bases). The germline V and J ends were trimmed by 3 bases and 5 bases, with 10 bases remaining between them. Germline loops: CDR1 MNHEY, CDR2 SMNVEV (reference sequence). The length of the CDR3 is 13 residues. In DNA form, the CDR3 reads TGTGCCAGCAGTTTTCAGGGCGGCGAGACCCAGTACTTC. Its protein product is CASSFQGGETQYF.

This clone was counted a single time. This chain joins TRBV5-6 and TRBJ1-1, with 7 bases lining up with TRBD1. With V trimmed by 4 bases and J by 3 bases, 6 bases remained unmatched. The CDR3 is 14 residues long. Germline V lookup: CDR1 SGHDT, CDR2 YYEEEE. The CDR3 protein is CASSADTGDTEAFF. The CDR3 DNA sequence: TGTGCCAGCAGCGCTGATACAGGGGACACTGAAGCTTTCTTT.